These 16 T cell receptor beta chains share one sample of origin, sequenced in a study of beta chain features in type 1 diabetes. Findings of the study overall: Shortening of TCRB CDR3s, moderate but significant, appeared in all four CD4+ subsets of Type 1 diabetes patients.

The study reverse transcribed the entire isolated RNA, so it sequenced expressed TCRB transcripts. The method was immunoSEQ multiplex PCR; TCRdb's version includes in-frame clones alone and lacks a portion of them. Among about 700,000 clones listed, under 15% were seen once. Antigen specificity for these receptors is unknown. The source material was naive CD4+ T cells from blood. Receptors originate from a man between 18 and 35 years old with type 1 diabetes.

The chain joins TRBV18 to TRBJ2-5, with 7 nucleotides matching TRBD2. Germline CDR1 KGHSH, CDR2 LQKENI. The CDR3 runs to 16 residues. Germline trimming cut 0 bases from V and 4 bases from J; bases unmatched to any gene: 8. CDR3 sequence (DNA): TGTGCCAGCTCACCACCGTCTTTAGGGGAGGGAGAGACCCAGTACTTC. It encodes CASSPPSLGEGETQYF.

This clone has a handful of counts. The DNA of the CDR3 is TGTGCCAGTAGTACCGACAGCTACTCTGGGGCCAACGTCCTGACTTTC. Protein: CASSTDSYSGANVLTF. This rearrangement joins TRBV19 to TRBJ2-6; D might be TRBD1 (5 bases). The germline V and J ends were trimmed by 4 bases and 0 bases, with 10 bases remaining between them. The CDR3 runs to 16 residues. Per germline, CDR1 LNHDA and CDR2 SQIVND (reference sequence).

This clone was counted a single time. CDR3 loop: CASSVRQGVGTEAFF. CDR3 nucleotides: TGTGCCAGCAGCGTTCGACAGGGGGTGGGCACTGAAGCTTTCTTT. The chain combines TRBV9 with TRBJ1-1; 9 bases line up with TRBD1. The trim removed 2 bases at V and 4 bases at J, leaving 6 bases unmatched. The CDR3 totals 15 residues. In germline, CDR1 is SGDLS, CDR2 YYNGEE.

This clone was recorded a few times. The chain has TRBV10-3 and TRBJ1-1; D is uncertain. Trimming cost V 3 bases and J 5 bases, with 7 bases left between them. The germline V gene encodes CDR1 ENHRY and CDR2 SYGVKD. CDR3 length equals 12 residues. CDR3 sequence (DNA): TGTGCCATCAGTGATTGGGGAACTGAAGCTTTCTTT. It yields the protein CAISDWGTEAFF.

This chain uses TRBV7-3 with TRBJ2-1; 10 bases match TRBD1. The germline V gene encodes CDR1 SGHTA and CDR2 FQGTGA. The junction had 14 bases not matched to a gene; V was cut back by 6 bases and J by 0 bases. The length of the CDR3 is 19 residues. CDR3 residues: CASSSHRDRGLSSYNEQFF. In DNA, the CDR3 is TGTGCCAGCAGTTCGCACCGGGACAGGGGATTGAGCTCCTACAATGAGCAGTTCTTC.

The chain couples TRBV2 to TRBJ2-3; possibly TRBD1 or TRBD2 for D (6 bases each). Looked up from germline, CDR1 is SNHLY and CDR2 is FYNNEI. The ends were cut back, 2 bases at V and 4 bases at J, with 13 bases in the middle. The CDR3 runs 15 residues. The CDR3 DNA reads as TGTGCCAGCAGTGAAAGGGGGGCCGGGGCAGATACGCAGTATTTT. This gives the protein CASSERGAGADTQYF.

The chain is built from TRBV4-1 and TRBJ1-5; tentatively, D is TRBD1 (5 bases). V lost 1 base and J lost 7, with 8 bases in between. The CDR3 loop spans 13 amino acids. Germline-derived CDR1 and CDR2 are MGHRA and YSYEKL. The CDR3 DNA reads as TGCGCCAGCAGCCAAGCAGGGACGCAGCCCCAGCATTTT. Translating gives CASSQAGTQPQHF.

The chain couples TRBV14 to TRBJ1-1; D is perhaps TRBD1 (5 bases). The V gene lost 2 bases and the J gene lost 7 bases, with 11 bases spanning the gap. Germline CDR1 SGHDN, CDR2 FVKESK. The CDR3 runs to 13 residues. The CDR3 reads CASSQWGPLEAFF. In DNA form, the CDR3 reads TGTGCCAGCAGCCAATGGGGACCTCTTGAAGCTTTCTTT.

This clone showed up just a few times. The J gene is TRBJ1-2, the V gene TRBV28; D remains unclear. CDR3 length: 13 residues. V was shortened by 4 bases and J by 6 bases, with 12 bases between the two germline ends. Germline V gene lookup returns CDR1 MDHEN and CDR2 SYDVKM. The CDR3 DNA follows: TGTGCCAGCAGTTGGGGAGGAGTTGATGGCTACACCTTC. Translating it yields CASSWGGVDGYTF.

The chain employs TRBV19 and TRBJ2-7; 7 bases align to TRBD2. After removal of 1 base from V and 1 base from J, the junction contained 10 bases not matched to a gene. The CDR3 is 17 residues long. Germline CDR1 is LNHDA and CDR2 is SQIVND (reference sequence). The CDR3 region is CASSIVAVGGGSYEQYF. As DNA, the CDR3 is TGTGCCAGTAGTATAGTGGCCGTGGGCGGGGGTTCCTACGAGCAGTACTTC.

The J gene is TRBJ1-4, the V gene TRBV4-1, with D perhaps TRBD1 (6 bases). This CDR3 is built from 15 residues. Between the trimmed V and J ends, which lost 5 bases and 4 bases, there was a span of 14 bases. CDR1 is MGHRA and CDR2 is YSYEKL in the germline V gene. The CDR3 nucleotides are TGCGCCAGCAGCTCACCGGGAGGGGGTAATGAAAAACTGTTTTTT. Protein sequence: CASSSPGGGNEKLFF.

The chain combines TRBV5-4 with TRBJ2-3, with 9 bases matching TRBD2. The CDR3 spans 18 residues. Germline-derived CDR1 and CDR2 are SGHNT and YYREEE (reference sequence). Germline trimming cut 0 bases from V and 5 bases from J; bases unmatched to any gene: 13. The CDR3 nucleotides are TGTGCCAGCAGCTTGGGGCGAGCGGGGGGTTCCCAGGGAGATACGCAGTATTTT. This translates into CASSLGRAGGSQGDTQYF.

This clone has more than one count but fewer than ten. This rearrangement joins TRBV30 to TRBJ2-3; 10 positions agree with TRBD1. CDR1 and CDR2 from the germline V gene are GTSNPN and SVGIG (reference sequence). The CDR3 totals 14 residues. The V and J ends lost 4 bases and 3 bases, in that order; junction bases with no gene match: 4. CDR3 loop: CAWNSDRGTDTQYF. DNA of the CDR3: TGTGCCTGGAATTCGGACAGGGGGACAGATACGCAGTATTTT.

The sample holds a few counts of this clone. This chain joins TRBV29-1 and TRBJ2-5; a weak D match, TRBD2 (6 bases). V was trimmed by 0 bases and J by 5 bases, leaving 16 bases between them. Germline loops: CDR1 SQVTM, CDR2 ANQGSEA. The CDR3 runs 15 residues. The CDR3 sequence: CSVEDQRRGGETQYF. The CDR3 bases are TGCAGCGTTGAAGATCAACGGAGGGGAGGCGAGACCCAGTACTTC.

A few counts support this clone. Written as DNA, the CDR3 is TGTGCCAGCAGACACTCGATTAGCTCCTACGAGCAGTACTTC. Translated: CASRHSISSYEQYF. The chain couples TRBV6-6 to TRBJ2-7; D ambiguous. V lost 6 bases, J lost 0 bases, and 12 bases lay in between. CDR1 and CDR2 (germline): MNHNY, SVGAGI (reference sequence). CDR3 length: 14 amino acids.

This clone was found once. The gene calls are TRBV5-1 and TRBJ1-2; D ambiguous. CDR1 and CDR2 (germline): SGHRS, YFSETQ. The CDR3 has 16 amino acids. V was clipped by 3 bases and J by 0 bases, with 15 bases between them. CDR3 nucleotides: TGCGCCAGCAGCTCCCCAGCGTCGGATGCTAACTATGGCTACACCTTC. Translation gives CASSSPASDANYGYTF.